The next 25 T cell receptor beta chains were all read from a single sample in a study of T cell responses to AZD1222 COVID-19 vaccine. Repertoires were generated with immunoSEQ multiplex PCR, while TCRdb's copy carries only in-frame clones and drops some. The data contain 100,000 to 140,000 clones, 91% of them seen just once; the ten biggest clones take up roughly a fifth. The sequences come from peripheral blood, collected on day 0 of AZD1222 vaccination. Every receptor here comes from an adult in good health.

The chain employs TRBV6-1 and TRBJ2-3, with TRBD2 matching 12 bases. The trim removed 2 bases at V and 9 bases at J, leaving 9 bases unmatched. Germline V gene data show CDR1 as MNHNS and CDR2 as SASEGT. The CDR3 contains 16 residues. This CDR3 is CASSESLAGGLGTQYF. The CDR3 DNA sequence: TGTGCCAGCAGTGAAAGTCTAGCGGGGGGGCTGGGCACGCAGTATTTT.

This chain connects TRBV4-3 to TRBJ1-4; D is ambiguous. V lost 0 bases to trimming and J lost 3 bases, with 8 bases between them. The CDR3 loop spans 15 amino acids. Germline assignment: CDR1 LGHNA and CDR2 YSLEER. CDR3 in DNA: TGCGCCAGCAGCCAAGATGTAGGTTCTAATGAAAAACTGTTTTTT. Residues: CASSQDVGSNEKLFF.

V gene TRBV5-1 combines with J gene TRBJ2-1, with 9 bases fitting TRBD1. Germline V lookup: CDR1 SGHRS, CDR2 YFSETQ. This CDR3 spans 16 amino acids. With V trimmed by 2 bases and J by 6 bases, 9 bases remained unmatched. The CDR3 DNA reads as TGCGCCAGCAGCTTCGGGGGTGACAGGGGGAGCAATGAGCAGTTCTTC. This gives the protein CASSFGGDRGSNEQFF.

This clone was recorded only once. The rearrangement uses TRBV6-1 and TRBJ2-1; tentative D call: TRBD2 (6 bases). V was trimmed by 6 bases and J by 2 bases, leaving 14 bases between them. The germline V gene encodes CDR1 MNHNS and CDR2 SASEGT. CDR3 length: 15 residues. In DNA, the CDR3 is TGTGCCAGCAGCTGGGGGACTTTAGCCTACAATGAGCAGTTCTTC. Amino acid sequence: CASSWGTLAYNEQFF.

The V call is TRBV19, the J call TRBJ2-7; 8 bases fit TRBD1. Germline values: CDR1 LNHDA, CDR2 SQIVND (reference sequence). The CDR3 is 15 amino acids. J lost 2 bases, V lost 1 base, and 4 bases had no gene match. CDR3 region: CASSIGGQAPYEQYF. The CDR3 nucleotides read TGTGCCAGTAGTATAGGGGGACAGGCCCCCTACGAGCAGTACTTC.

This clone came up once. This rearrangement joins TRBV28 to TRBJ1-2; TRBD1 might be the D (5 bases). V was pared by 6 bases and J by 8 bases, with 22 bases between. The CDR3 totals 15 residues. Germline loops: CDR1 MDHEN, CDR2 SYDVKM. The CDR3 here is CASRPWGDAMQGYTF. The CDR3 DNA sequence: TGTGCCAGCAGGCCCTGGGGGGACGCTATGCAGGGCTACACCTTC.

The chain combines TRBV4-3 with TRBJ1-1; no clear D gene. Germline V gene lookup returns CDR1 LGHNA and CDR2 YSLEER. This CDR3 has 14 residues. V was clipped by 0 bases and J by 6 bases, with 11 bases between them. CDR3 DNA: TGCGCCAGCAGCCAAGACTTAGAAGGGTCTGAAGCTTTCTTT. It specifies CASSQDLEGSEAFF.

This rearrangement joins TRBV7-8 to TRBJ1-5; D is perhaps TRBD1 (5 bases). Germline V CDR1 and CDR2: SGHVS, FQNEAQ. The V and J ends lost 1 base and 2 bases respectively, with 9 bases between them. The CDR3 consists of 15 residues. CDR3 residues: CASSLGVGGNQPQHF. CDR3 DNA sequence: TGTGCCAGCAGCTTAGGCGTAGGGGGCAATCAGCCCCAGCATTTT.

The chain recombines TRBV3-1 (or the pseudogene TRBV3-2) with TRBJ1-2; a possible D gene is TRBD1 (6 bases). Germline CDR1 and CDR2: LGHDT and YNNKEL (reference sequence). The V end was cut by 6 bases, the J end by 0 bases, with 14 bases between. The CDR3 sequence is 15 residues long. In nucleotides, the CDR3 is TGTGCCAGCAGATCACAAGGGGGTTCTAACTATGGCTACACCTTC. Translating it yields CASRSQGGSNYGYTF.

The chain combines TRBV12-3 or TRBV12-4 with TRBJ1-2; TRBD1 aligns across 9 bases. The V segment lost 8 bases and the J segment 8 bases; nucleotides outside the gene matches: 6. The CDR3 is made up of 12 amino acids. In DNA form, the CDR3 reads TGTGCCAGCGGGGGACAGGGTACGGGCTACACCTTC. Translating gives CASGGQGTGYTF.

The J gene is TRBJ1-6, the V gene TRBV19; 7 nucleotides agree with TRBD1. From germline, CDR1 is LNHDA and CDR2 SQIVND (reference sequence). The CDR3 loop spans 15 amino acids. With V trimmed by 6 bases and J by 7 bases, 9 bases remained unmatched. The chain's CDR3 is CASRILDRVNSPLHF. The CDR3 DNA reads as TGTGCCAGTAGGATCCTAGACAGGGTGAATTCACCCCTCCACTTT.

The chain combines TRBV3-1 (or the pseudogene TRBV3-2) with TRBJ2-3; the match to TRBD2 covers 7 bases. V gave up 6 bases and J gave up 0 bases; unmatched junction bases: 6. Germline V gene sequence: CDR1 LGHDT, CDR2 YNNKEL (reference sequence). This CDR3 contains 15 residues. The DNA for the CDR3 is TGTGCCAGCAGTCGGGGGGAAACTAGCACAGATACGCAGTATTTT. Its translation: CASSRGETSTDTQYF.

The rearrangement links TRBV13 to TRBJ2-7; unclear D gene. Trimming pared 5 bases from V and 5 bases from J, leaving 10 bases between. Germline V CDR1 and CDR2: PRHDT, FYEKMQ (reference sequence). The CDR3 spans 12 residues. The chain's CDR3 is CASSPTRDEQYF. The CDR3 region has the DNA TGTGCCAGCAGCCCTACAAGGGACGAGCAGTACTTC.

The rearrangement uses TRBV6-6 and TRBJ2-2; 7 nucleotides agree with TRBD2. Germline CDR1 and CDR2: MNHNY and SVGAGI (reference sequence). This CDR3 has 15 residues. The trim removed 7 bases at V and 5 bases at J, leaving 10 bases unmatched. The CDR3 region has the DNA TGTGCCAGCAACTTCGCCCGGGGGGTTACCGGGGAGCTGTTTTTT. Translation gives CASNFARGVTGELFF.

The chain has TRBV2 and TRBJ1-2; D uncertain. Germline CDR1 and CDR2: SNHLY and FYNNEI. Trimming pared 7 bases from V and 8 bases from J, leaving 17 bases between. The CDR3 covers 13 residues. The CDR3: CASNPGPTFGYTF. CDR3 bases: TGTGCCAGCAATCCGGGCCCTACGTTCGGCTACACCTTC.

This rearrangement joins TRBV5-1 to TRBJ2-7, with a weak D call TRBD2 (7 bases). In germline, CDR1 is SGHRS, CDR2 YFSETQ. This CDR3 has 13 amino acids. Trimming stripped 0 bases from V and 6 bases from J, with 10 bases between. This CDR3 reads CASSLARGAEQYF. Here the CDR3 DNA reads TGCGCCAGCAGCTTGGCTCGGGGGGCCGAGCAGTACTTC.

This clone was observed once. The V call is TRBV5-4, the J call TRBJ1-2; D is perhaps TRBD1 (6 bases). Trimming cost V 2 bases and J 8 bases, with 13 bases left between them. There are 13 residues in the CDR3. CDR1 and CDR2 (germline): SGHNT, YYREEE (reference sequence). CDR3 sequence: CASSLQGSHGYTF. In nucleotides, the CDR3 is TGTGCCAGCAGCTTACAGGGATCTCACGGCTACACCTTC. Full variable domain (remainder filled in from reference TRBV5-4 and TRBJ1-2): ETGVTQSPTHLIKTRGQQVTLRCSSQSGHNTVSWYQQALGQGPQFIFQYYREEENGRGNFPPRFSGLQFPNYSSELNVNALELDDSALYLCASSLQGSHGYTFGSGTRLTVV.

The chain combines TRBV14 with TRBJ1-2, with D possibly matching TRBD1 (6 bases). The CDR3 has 15 amino acids. V was shortened by 0 bases and J by 6 bases, with 14 bases between the two germline ends. The germline gives CDR1 SGHDN, CDR2 FVKESK. The CDR3 is CASSQDLWGGDGYTF. The CDR3 DNA is TGTGCCAGCAGCCAAGATTTATGGGGGGGCGATGGCTACACCTTC.

V and J are TRBV7-3 and TRBJ2-2; TRBD1 agrees at 7 bases. There are 14 residues in the CDR3. Per germline, CDR1 SGHTA and CDR2 FQGTGA. Germline trimming cut 5 bases from V and 7 bases from J; bases unmatched to any gene: 7. The CDR3 is CASSKIRGSGELFF. The CDR3 nucleotides read TGTGCCAGCAGCAAAATCAGGGGGAGCGGGGAGCTGTTTTTT.

This chain uses TRBV7-9 with TRBJ2-7; D unresolved. V was trimmed by 2 bases and J by 2 bases, leaving 16 bases between them. Germline CDR1 and CDR2: SEHNR and FQNEAQ (reference sequence). The CDR3 extends over 16 amino acids. The CDR3 loop is CASSLRLDAHPYEQYF. The CDR3 nucleotides read TGTGCCAGCAGCTTAAGATTAGATGCGCACCCCTACGAGCAGTACTTC.

The V and J genes are TRBV19 and TRBJ1-4; 8 nucleotides line up with TRBD1. The V gene's germline CDR1 is LNHDA and CDR2 SQIVND (reference sequence). J was trimmed by 3 bases and V by 5 bases; bases with no gene match: 2. The CDR3 runs 14 residues. CDR3 in amino acids: CASSRTGSNEKLFF. DNA for the CDR3: TGTGCCAGTAGTCGGACAGGGTCTAATGAAAAACTGTTTTTT.

The chain has TRBV6-2 or TRBV6-3 and TRBJ1-2; D gene unclear. Trimming removed 6 bases from V and 4 bases from J, with 15 bases in between. The CDR3 sequence is 14 residues long. Germline V gene data show CDR1 as MNHEY and CDR2 as SVGEGT. DNA of the CDR3: TGTGCCAGCAGCCCGAACCCCACAGCCTATGGCTACACCTTC. Translating gives CASSPNPTAYGYTF.

This clone has only one observation. This rearrangement joins TRBV7-6 to TRBJ1-4, with D unclear. Germline V lookup: CDR1 SGHVS, CDR2 FNYEAQ. This CDR3 has 15 amino acids. V lost 1 base and J lost 0, with 6 bases in between. CDR3 coding DNA: TGTGCCAGCAGCTTAGGACGGGCAACTAATGAAAAACTGTTTTTT. It is translated as CASSLGRATNEKLFF.

The chain employs TRBV19 and TRBJ2-2, with no clear D. This CDR3 comprises 17 residues. Germline-derived CDR1 and CDR2 are LNHDA and SQIVND (reference sequence). V lost 0 bases, J lost 4 bases, and 15 bases lay in between. CDR3 sequence: CASSIDEGRGFTGELFF. Here the CDR3 DNA reads TGTGCCAGTAGTATAGATGAAGGACGTGGGTTCACCGGGGAGCTGTTTTTT.

Of note for this clone: In the same sample, other DNA sequences code for this CDR3. This chain connects TRBV27 to TRBJ2-7, with D unresolved. The germline gives CDR1 MNHEY, CDR2 SMNVEV (reference sequence). CDR3 length: 11 amino acids. V was pared by 8 bases and J by 3 bases, with 8 bases between. Written as DNA, the CDR3 is TGTGCCAGCTCTTCGAACTACGAGCAGTACTTC. This encodes CASSSNYEQYF.